This entry lists 27 T cell receptor beta chains sequenced from one sample in a study of T cells in tuberculosis. Method: immunoSEQ multiplex PCR; TCRdb's copy keeps in-frame clones and lacks some. The table includes approximately 22,000 clones, 70% to 90% detected once. Time point here: new active TB diagnosis, blood taken before or within 7 days of starting treatment. Sequencing was performed on PBMCs, taken at tuberculosis diagnosis. These receptors were collected from an adult with tuberculosis.

The chain uses TRBV7-9 and TRBJ2-3, with D unresolved. The CDR3 has 11 amino acids. V lost 4 bases and J lost 4, with 3 bases in between. In germline, CDR1 is SEHNR, CDR2 FQNEAQ (reference sequence). The CDR3 reads CASSSADTQYF. CDR3 sequence (DNA): TGTGCCAGCAGCTCAGCAGATACGCAGTATTTT. Together with reference TRBV7-9 and TRBJ2-3, the CDR3 gives the full variable domain: DTGVSQNPRHKITKRGQNVTFRCDPISEHNRLYWYRQTLGQGPEFLTYFQNEAQLEKSRLLSDRFSAERPKGSFSTLEIQRTEQGDSAMYLCASSSADTQYFGPGTRLTVL.

The J gene is TRBJ2-3, the V gene TRBV29-1; 7 nucleotides match TRBD2. CDR1 and CDR2 (germline): SQVTM, ANQGSEA. V was clipped by 7 bases and J by 3 bases; unmatched bases: 10. There are 14 residues in the CDR3. The CDR3 nucleotides are TGCAGCGCTGGGGGGGGGATCGGAACAGATACGCAGTATTTT. This sequence encodes CSAGGGIGTDTQYF.

This chain links TRBV4-1 with TRBJ2-5; TRBD2 matches 8 bases. Germline CDR1 and CDR2: MGHRA and YSYEKL. V was pared by 0 bases and J by 5 bases, with 8 bases of the junction left unmatched. The CDR3 loop spans 16 amino acids. CDR3 region: CASSQDRSGRIETQYF. The CDR3 nucleotides are TGCGCCAGCAGCCAAGATAGAAGCGGGAGAATTGAGACCCAGTACTTC.

V gene TRBV28 combines with J gene TRBJ1-2; tentative D call: TRBD1 (6 bases). The CDR3 covers 15 residues. Germline CDR1 is MDHEN and CDR2 is SYDVKM. V was clipped by 3 bases and J by 3 bases, with 14 bases between them. The CDR3 nucleotides are TGTGCCAGCAGTTTGGGGCGGACAGAGCACTATGGCTACACCTTC. Translating it yields CASSLGRTEHYGYTF.

The chain joins TRBV5-4 to TRBJ2-7, with 8 nucleotides matching TRBD2. V shed 4 bases, J shed 6 bases, and the junction held 6 bases outside the gene matches. This CDR3 spans 13 amino acids. Germline CDR1 is SGHNT and CDR2 is YYREEE (reference sequence). The CDR3 region is CASSPGGPFEQYF. The CDR3 DNA sequence: TGTGCCAGCAGCCCGGGGGGGCCCTTCGAGCAGTACTTC.

The V call is TRBV7-9, the J call TRBJ1-2; D remains unclear. The germline V and J ends were trimmed by 6 bases and 7 bases, with 15 bases remaining between them. The CDR3 is 13 residues long. Germline V gene lookup returns CDR1 SEHNR and CDR2 FQNEAQ (reference sequence). As DNA, the CDR3 is TGTGCCAGCAGTCTCGCGGAGCTTGGTGGCTACACCTTC. Encoded protein: CASSLAELGGYTF.

The rearrangement joins TRBV28 to TRBJ2-5; possible D gene TRBD1, 7 bases. CDR1 MDHEN and CDR2 SYDVKM come from the germline V gene. The CDR3 loop spans 15 amino acids. V was trimmed by 1 base and J by 2 bases, leaving 11 bases between them. This chain's CDR3 is CASSLFPGGQETQYF. The CDR3 DNA is TGTGCCAGCAGTTTATTTCCAGGGGGGCAAGAGACCCAGTACTTC.

The V gene is TRBV2, the J gene TRBJ1-5; 10 bases are shared with TRBD1. This CDR3 is built from 16 residues. With V trimmed by 7 bases and J by 4 bases, 10 bases remained unmatched. Germline-derived CDR1 and CDR2 are SNHLY and FYNNEI. The CDR3 DNA reads TGTGCCAGCAAGTTCTCCCGGACAGGGGGAAATCAGCCCCAGCATTTT. This codes for CASKFSRTGGNQPQHF.

The rearrangement joins TRBV11-3 to TRBJ2-2; 10 nucleotides line up with TRBD2. Losses at the gene ends were 3 bases for V and 3 bases for J; bases not matched to a gene: 4. There are 16 residues in the CDR3. Germline CDR1 and CDR2: SGHNT and YENEEA. CDR3 DNA sequence: TGTGCCAGCAGCTTCGACCTAGCGGGGGACACCGGGGAGCTGTTTTTT. Translating it yields CASSFDLAGDTGELFF.

This clone was detected a few times. V usage is TRBV7-9 and J usage is TRBJ1-1, with D maybe TRBD1 (6 bases). Trimming took off 7 bases at V and 0 bases at J, with 15 bases between the two ends. The CDR3 sequence is 15 residues long. In germline, CDR1 is SEHNR, CDR2 FQNEAQ (reference sequence). The chain's CDR3 is CASNPDSRMNTEAFF. CDR3 bases: TGTGCCAGCAACCCGGACAGTCGTATGAACACTGAAGCTTTCTTT.

The V call is TRBV11-2, the J call TRBJ2-1; the match to TRBD2 covers 13 bases. The trim removed 5 bases at V and 7 bases at J, leaving 5 bases unmatched. Germline CDR1 is SGHAT and CDR2 is FQNNGV. The CDR3 is made up of 15 amino acids. The CDR3 spells CASSRGLAGENEQFF. The DNA of the CDR3 is TGTGCCAGCAGCCGTGGACTAGCGGGAGAAAATGAGCAGTTCTTC. Combining the CDR3 with reference TRBV11-2 and TRBJ2-1 gives the whole variable domain EAGVAQSPRYKIIEKRQSVAFWCNPISGHATLYWYQQILGQGPKLLIQFQNNGVVDDSQLPKDRFSAERLKGVDSTLKIQPAKLEDSAVYLCASSRGLAGENEQFFGPGTRLTVL.

The chain carries TRBV6-5 and TRBJ2-5; 7 nucleotides agree with TRBD1. The CDR3 covers 13 residues. V was clipped by 7 bases and J by 4 bases; unmatched bases: 6. CDR1 and CDR2 (germline): MNHEY, SVGAGI. This CDR3 is CASNRGSGETQYF. CDR3 coding DNA: TGTGCCAGCAACAGGGGAAGTGGAGAGACCCAGTACTTC.

The chain is built from TRBV5-1 and TRBJ2-7, with 10 nucleotides matching TRBD2. CDR1 is SGHRS and CDR2 is YFSETQ in the germline V gene. The CDR3 is 14 amino acids. V gave up 3 bases and J gave up 2 bases; unmatched junction bases: 2. CDR3 loop: CASSSSGGAYEQYF. The CDR3 nucleotides read TGCGCCAGCAGCTCCAGCGGGGGGGCCTACGAGCAGTACTTC.

The V call is TRBV12-5, the J call TRBJ2-2; the D is unclear. The CDR3 spans 15 residues. Germline V lookup: CDR1 LGHNT, CDR2 FRNRAP. The V gene lost 0 bases and the J gene lost 1 base, with 6 bases spanning the gap. CDR3 amino acids: CASGLVIGNTGELFF. CDR3 nucleotide sequence: TGTGCTAGTGGTTTGGTAATCGGGAACACCGGGGAGCTGTTTTTT.

The chain is built from TRBV7-9 and TRBJ2-1, with 13 positions matching TRBD2. Germline V lookup: CDR1 SEHNR, CDR2 FQNEAQ (reference sequence). The CDR3 length is 18 residues. The junction had 7 bases not matched to a gene; V was cut back by 4 bases and J by 1 base. CDR3 bases: TGTGCCAGCAGCTCCTACAGACTAGCGGGGGGATCCTACAATGAGCAGTTCTTC. Its protein product is CASSSYRLAGGSYNEQFF.

This chain links TRBV4-3 with TRBJ2-1, with D tentatively TRBD1 (5 bases). CDR1 is LGHNA, CDR2 YSLEER, per germline. This CDR3 is 15 amino acids long. Trimming took 2 bases from V and 6 from J, leaving 14 bases between them. The CDR3 DNA reads as TGCGCCAGCAGCCAACTGGGGCTCCAATCCAATGAGCAGTTCTTC. Amino acids: CASSQLGLQSNEQFF.

The V call is TRBV10-3, the J call TRBJ2-4; D might be TRBD2 (5 bases). Germline CDR1 reads ENHRY; CDR2 reads SYGVKD. The CDR3 runs 15 residues. Trimming removed 0 bases from V and 0 bases from J, with 6 bases in between. The CDR3, as DNA: TGTGCCATCAGTGAGTCGAGGGAAGCCAAAAACATTCAGTACTTC. Encoded protein: CAISESREAKNIQYF.

In nucleotides, the CDR3 is TGTGCCAGTAGTTCGCCAGGGGGATCGGTTTATGGCTACACCTTC. Its protein is CASSSPGGSVYGYTF. The J gene is TRBJ1-2, the V gene TRBV19; 7 bases match TRBD1. With 5 bases clipped from V and 5 bases from J, the junction kept 11 bases outside the gene matches. Germline loops: CDR1 LNHDA, CDR2 SQIVND (reference sequence). This CDR3 region has 15 residues.

Written as DNA, the CDR3 is TGTGCCAGCAGACGTCAGGGTACGGCTGGAAACACCATATATTTT. Translating it yields CASRRQGTAGNTIYF. This chain joins TRBV2 and TRBJ1-3; possibly TRBD1 for D (5 bases). There are 15 residues in the CDR3. Trimming left V 6 bases short and J 2 bases short, with 14 bases between. From germline, CDR1 is SNHLY and CDR2 FYNNEI.

The chain joins TRBV6-5 to TRBJ2-3; 7 bases are shared with TRBD1. The CDR3 covers 15 residues. J gave up 2 bases and V 3 bases, and 5 bases lay outside the gene matches. Germline CDR1 MNHEY, CDR2 SVGAGI. CDR3 loop: CASSYFGQDTDTQYF. CDR3 nucleotides: TGTGCCAGCAGTTATTTTGGACAGGACACAGATACGCAGTATTTT.

The rearrangement joins TRBV11-2 to TRBJ2-1; 14 bases fit TRBD2. The J segment lost 9 bases and the V segment lost 0 bases, leaving 4 bases of the junction unmatched. The CDR3 has 16 amino acids. The germline V gene encodes CDR1 SGHAT and CDR2 FQNNGV. Here the CDR3 DNA reads TGTGCCAGCAGCTTAGATGGACTAGCGGGGGGTCGTGAGCAGTTCTTC. It is translated as CASSLDGLAGGREQFF.

This clone was recorded only once. The chain is built from TRBV30 and TRBJ2-3; 8 nucleotides align to TRBD2. CDR3 length: 15 residues. The germline gives CDR1 GTSNPN, CDR2 SVGIG (reference sequence). The junction had 5 bases not matched to a gene; V was cut back by 2 bases and J by 1 base. Here the CDR3 reads CAWSTGAGGTDTQYF. CDR3 bases: TGTGCCTGGAGTACCGGAGCGGGAGGCACAGATACGCAGTATTTT. Full variable domain (missing parts from reference TRBV30 and TRBJ2-3): SQTIHQWPATLVQPVGSPLSLECTVEGTSNPNLYWYRQAAGRGLQLLFYSVGIGQISSEVPQNLSASRPQDRQFILSSKKLLLSDSGFYLCAWSTGAGGTDTQYFGPGTRLTVL.

The rearrangement links TRBV16 to TRBJ1-2; the match to TRBD1 covers 7 bases. V was clipped by 8 bases and J by 3 bases; unmatched bases: 15. Germline CDR1 and CDR2: KGHSY and FQNENV. The CDR3 runs to 16 residues. CDR3 region: CASGEGAEPVDYGYTF. In DNA, the CDR3 is TGTGCCAGCGGCGAGGGGGCAGAGCCGGTAGACTATGGCTACACCTTC.

This rearrangement joins TRBV27 to TRBJ2-2, with 7 bases aligning to TRBD2. Looked up from germline, CDR1 is MNHEY and CDR2 is SMNVEV (reference sequence). V shed 2 bases and J 6 bases; nucleotides not matched to a gene: 0. CDR3 length: 13 residues. CDR3: CASSLLAAGELFF. Here the CDR3 DNA reads TGTGCCAGCAGTTTACTAGCGGCCGGGGAGCTGTTTTTT.

This chain's CDR3 is CASSLPDRVLYTF. CDR3 bases: TGTGCCAGCAGTCTTCCGGACAGGGTCCTCTACACCTTC. The genes are TRBV7-9 and TRBJ1-2; 8 bases are shared with TRBD1. Germline CDR1 SEHNR, CDR2 FQNEAQ (reference sequence). The CDR3 runs 13 residues. V trimming: 6 bases; J trimming: 10 bases; junction bases outside the gene matches: 10. Full variable domain (remainder filled in from reference TRBV7-9 and TRBJ1-2): DTGVSQNPRHKITKRGQNVTFRCDPISEHNRLYWYRQTLGQGPEFLTYFQNEAQLEKSRLLSDRFSAERPKGSFSTLEIQRTEQGDSAMYLCASSLPDRVLYTFGSGTRLTVV.

This chain connects TRBV7-9 to TRBJ2-7; D possibly corresponds to TRBD2 (5 bases). Trimming cost V 2 bases and J 3 bases, with 11 bases left between them. Germline V gene data show CDR1 as SEHNR and CDR2 as FQNEAQ (reference sequence). This CDR3 is built from 14 residues. The CDR3 loop reads CASSLTFRGYEQYF. DNA for the CDR3: TGTGCCAGCAGCTTAACGTTCCGGGGCTACGAGCAGTACTTC.

The gene calls are TRBV4-1 and TRBJ1-1; weak D call: TRBD1 (5 bases). Trimming cost V 0 bases and J 5 bases, with 13 bases left between them. The CDR3 length is 15 residues. Germline CDR1 is MGHRA and CDR2 is YSYEKL. In nucleotides, the CDR3 is TGCGCCAGCAGCCAAGATATTGCAGGGTCGACTGAAGCTTTCTTT. Protein product: CASSQDIAGSTEAFF.